The text below deals with one TCR beta chain. As yet, its antigen is unknown. A clone one base away is much larger, so this may be a read error. In the same sample, other DNA sequences code for this CDR3. The data were obtained in a study of shared clonotypes between healthy human individuals. Study-wide context: CD4 naive cells filled three plates per donor, CD4 memory three, CD8 naive two and CD8 memory one. Whole-study results and caveats: Rarefaction curves obtained for sorted subsets showed sequencing incomplete despite large depth.

How the authors handled the data: Filtering differed because ImmunoSEQ produced junction-only sequences that carried no quality scores. Data came from immunoSEQ multiplex PCR; TCRdb stores just in-frame clones and leaves some out. V and J calls and clone size come straight from that table; D and trimming were deduced from the DNA. The sample carries about 1,900,000 clones, 85% to 95% recorded once. This CDR3 is 11 amino acids long. V was pared by 4 bases and J by 3 bases, with 1 base between. The germline gives CDR1 SGDLS, CDR2 YYNGEE. As defined, naive CD8 cells were CD45RO-negative and positively selected for CCR7, with terminally differentiated effector memory CD45RA+ cells excluded.

The sequencing sample was made of naive CD8+ T cells sorted from blood. J is TRBJ2-2 and V is TRBV9, with D unclear. The receptor was derived from a man between 18 and 29 years old in good health. CDR3 nucleotides: TGTGCCAGCAGCTACACCGGGGAGCTGTTTTTT. Its translation: CASSYTGELFF.